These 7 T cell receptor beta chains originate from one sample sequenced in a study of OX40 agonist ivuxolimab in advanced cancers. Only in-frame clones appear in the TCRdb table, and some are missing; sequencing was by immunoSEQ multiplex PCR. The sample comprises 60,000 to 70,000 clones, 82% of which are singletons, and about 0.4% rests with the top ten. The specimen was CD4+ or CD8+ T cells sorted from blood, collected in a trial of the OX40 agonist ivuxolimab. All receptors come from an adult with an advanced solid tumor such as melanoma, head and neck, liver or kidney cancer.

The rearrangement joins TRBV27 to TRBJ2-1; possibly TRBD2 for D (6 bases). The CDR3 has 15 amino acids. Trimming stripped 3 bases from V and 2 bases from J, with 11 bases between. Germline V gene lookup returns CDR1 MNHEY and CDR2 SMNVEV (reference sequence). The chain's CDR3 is CASSFGGRPYNEQFF. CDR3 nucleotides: TGTGCCAGCAGTTTCGGAGGGAGACCCTACAATGAGCAGTTCTTC.

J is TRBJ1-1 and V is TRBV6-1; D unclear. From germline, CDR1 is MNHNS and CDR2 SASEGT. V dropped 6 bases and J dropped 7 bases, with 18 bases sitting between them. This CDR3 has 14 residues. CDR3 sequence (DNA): TGTGCCAGCAGCGCTCGGTGGCGGGAGTATGAAGCTTTCTTT. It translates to CASSARWREYEAFF.

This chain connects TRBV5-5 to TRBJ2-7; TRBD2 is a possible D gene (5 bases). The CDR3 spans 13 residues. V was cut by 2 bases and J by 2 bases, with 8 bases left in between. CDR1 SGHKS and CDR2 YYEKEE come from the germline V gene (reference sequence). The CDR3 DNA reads TGTGCCAGCAGCTTTTTCGGGGCCTACGAGCAGTACTTC. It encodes CASSFFGAYEQYF.

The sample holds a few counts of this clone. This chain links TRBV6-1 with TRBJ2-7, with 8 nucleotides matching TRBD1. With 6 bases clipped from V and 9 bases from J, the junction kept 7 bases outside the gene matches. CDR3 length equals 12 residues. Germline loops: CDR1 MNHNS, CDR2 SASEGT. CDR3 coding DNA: TGTGCCAGCAGCCCGGACAGGGCAAGGCAGTACGTC. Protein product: CASSPDRARQYV.

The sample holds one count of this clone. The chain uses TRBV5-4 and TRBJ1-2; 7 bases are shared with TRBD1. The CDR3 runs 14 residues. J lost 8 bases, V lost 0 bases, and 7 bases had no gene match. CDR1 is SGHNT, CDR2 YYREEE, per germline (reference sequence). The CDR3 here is CASSLVGQGVGYTF. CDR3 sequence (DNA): TGTGCCAGCAGCTTGGTTGGGCAGGGGGTCGGCTACACCTTC.

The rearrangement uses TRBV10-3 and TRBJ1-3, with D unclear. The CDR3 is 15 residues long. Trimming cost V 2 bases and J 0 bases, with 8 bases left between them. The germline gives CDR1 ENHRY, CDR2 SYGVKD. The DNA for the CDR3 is TGTGCCATCAGTGAGGCGTACAACTCTGGAAACACCATATATTTT. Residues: CAISEAYNSGNTIYF.

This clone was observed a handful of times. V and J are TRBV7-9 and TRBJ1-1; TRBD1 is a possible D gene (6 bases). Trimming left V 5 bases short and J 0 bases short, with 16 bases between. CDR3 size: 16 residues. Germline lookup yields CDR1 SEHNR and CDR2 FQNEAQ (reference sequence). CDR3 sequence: CASSHPGAAMNTEAFF. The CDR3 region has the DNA TGTGCCAGCAGCCACCCAGGGGCAGCTATGAACACTGAAGCTTTCTTT.